This T cell receptor beta chain was identified in a study of PD-L1 blockade in urothelial cancer. Study-level background: Timepoints chosen for blood analysis were 3 weeks (second dose) and 6 weeks after treatment start.

PCRs each included synthetic TCR analog templates spiked in. TCRdb's copy holds only in-frame clones and misses some; the assay was immunoSEQ multiplex PCR. The table has 100,000 to 150,000 clones, approximately 84% seen once; the top ten hold 3.2%. V was clipped by 7 bases and J by 4 bases; unmatched bases: 8. This CDR3 comprises 14 residues. Germline V gene data show CDR1 as WSHSY and CDR2 as SAAADI. The time point is: pretreatment peripheral blood. Patients' urothelial carcinoma was locally advanced or metastatic. The rearrangement joins TRBV10-2 to TRBJ2-5; 8 bases map to TRBD1. The input for sequencing was PBMCs, taken around atezolizumab (anti-PD-L1) treatment. The source is a man in his fifties with urothelial cancer. CDR3 in amino acids: CASNAGQAIETQYF. In nucleotides, the CDR3 is TGCGCCAGCAACGCGGGACAGGCCATAGAGACCCAGTACTTC.